This T cell receptor beta chain stems from a study of T-cell memory formation after mild COVID-19. Study conclusions and caveats: Clones shrinking from day 15 to 85 showed even CD4/CD8 mixes; later expanders tilted CD4+.

TCRdb called the 5' RACE reads again in MiXCR, with one record for every CDR3 protein. The sample has about 320,000 distinct CDR3 sequences, roughly an eighth seen once; the top ten hold roughly a fifth. Per the germline V gene, CDR1 is MNHEY and CDR2 is SVGAGI. V lost 2 bases, J lost 4 bases, and 14 bases lay in between. The CDR3 contains 15 residues. This clonotype came up many times. The antigen is undetermined. The V call is TRBV6-5, the J call TRBJ2-5; D perhaps matches TRBD1 (5 bases). The clonotype originates from a young man who had mild COVID-19 (a few samples of this study predate the infection). Cell type and time point are not known. Sample: PBMCs or a T cell subset sorted from them (not recorded which). The CDR3 region is CASSYGQGRRETQYF. In DNA, the CDR3 is TGTGCCAGCAGTTACGGCCAGGGTCGCAGAGAGACCCAGTACTTC.